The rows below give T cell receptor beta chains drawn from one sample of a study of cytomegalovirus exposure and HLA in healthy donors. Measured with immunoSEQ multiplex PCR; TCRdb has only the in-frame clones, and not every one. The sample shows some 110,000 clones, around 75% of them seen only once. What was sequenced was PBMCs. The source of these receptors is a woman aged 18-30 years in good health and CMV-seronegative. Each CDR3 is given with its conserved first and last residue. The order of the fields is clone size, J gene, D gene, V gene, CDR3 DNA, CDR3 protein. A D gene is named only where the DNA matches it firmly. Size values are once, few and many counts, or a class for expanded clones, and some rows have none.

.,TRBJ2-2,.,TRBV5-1,TGCGCCAGCAGCTTACGCGGGCAGGGAGGCGGGGAGCTGTTTTTT,CASSLRGQGGGELFF
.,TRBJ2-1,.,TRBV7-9,TGTGCCAGCAGCTTAACACGGCAGGGGCGAATAAGGCAGTTCTTC,CASSLTRQGRIRQFF
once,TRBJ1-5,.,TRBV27,TGTGCCAGCCTTAGCAATCAGCCCCAGCATTTT,CASLSNQPQHF
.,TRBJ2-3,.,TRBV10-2,TGCGCCAGCAGCGACTCAGGGTCGACAGATACGCAGTATTTT,CASSDSGSTDTQYF
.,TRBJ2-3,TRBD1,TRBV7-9,TGTGCCAGCAGTCTGGGACAGGGATACACAGATACGCAGTATTTT,CASSLGQGYTDTQYF
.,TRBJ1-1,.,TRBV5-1,TGCGCCAGCAGCCTAGGTCAGGGATCAAGCACTGAAGCTTTCTTT,CASSLGQGSSTEAFF
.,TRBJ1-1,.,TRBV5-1,TGCGCCAGCAGCTACGGACAGAACACTGAAGCTTTCTTT,CASSYGQNTEAFF
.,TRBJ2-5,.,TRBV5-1,TGCGCCACCGGCGAAGTGGGGGCGATCCAAGAGACCCAGTACTTC,CATGEVGAIQETQYF
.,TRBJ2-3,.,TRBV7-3,TGTGCCAGCAGCTTCCTAGTGACAGATACGCAGTATTTT,CASSFLVTDTQYF
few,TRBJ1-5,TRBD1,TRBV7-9,TGTGCCAGCAGCCCTTCACGACAGGGGGATCAGCCCCAGCATTTT,CASSPSRQGDQPQHF
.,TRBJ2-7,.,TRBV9,TGTGCCAGCAGCGCAAGCCCAGGGTTCGAGCAGTACTTC,CASSASPGFEQYF
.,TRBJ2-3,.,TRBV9,TGTGCCAGCTCCCGGAACCCACTAACCGCTAGCACAGATACGCAGTATTTT,CASSRNPLTASTDTQYF
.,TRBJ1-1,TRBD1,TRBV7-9,TGTGCCAGCAGCCTGGGACAGCGGAACACTGAAGCTTTCTTT,CASSLGQRNTEAFF
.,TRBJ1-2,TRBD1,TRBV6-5,TGTGCCAGCAATCCCGGGACAGCCGTCAGCTATGGCTACACCTTC,CASNPGTAVSYGYTF
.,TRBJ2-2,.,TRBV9,TGTGCCAGCAGCGAAACACAGGGGAACACCGGGGAGCTGTTTTTT,CASSETQGNTGELFF
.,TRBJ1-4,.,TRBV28,TGTGCCAGCAGTTTAGCTGGGTCTAGGGAAAAACTGTTTTTT,CASSLAGSREKLFF
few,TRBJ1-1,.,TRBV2,TGTGCCAGCCTCCCCGAGGACATGAACACTGAAGCTTTCTTT,CASLPEDMNTEAFF
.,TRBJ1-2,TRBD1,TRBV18,TGTGCCAGCTCACCAATGGGACAGGGGACGGGCTACACCTTC,CASSPMGQGTGYTF
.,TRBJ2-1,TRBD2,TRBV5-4,TGTGCCAGCAGCTCGGGACTAGCGGGGTACAATGAGCAGTTCTTC,CASSSGLAGYNEQFF
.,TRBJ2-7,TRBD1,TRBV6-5,TGTGCCAGCAGTTACTCCAGGGACAGGGGAAGCCCTCAGTACTTC,CASSYSRDRGSPQYF
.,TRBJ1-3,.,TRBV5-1,TGCGCCAGCAGCTTTCAGGGTGTTGCTGGAAACACCATATATTTT,CASSFQGVAGNTIYF
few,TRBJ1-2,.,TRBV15,TGTGCCACCAGCAGTTCCCGGGACCCCGGGCAGGGGGGCTACACCTTC,CATSSSRDPGQGGYTF
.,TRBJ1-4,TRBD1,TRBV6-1,TGTGCCAGCAGGACAGGGCTTAATGAAAAACTGTTTTTT,CASRTGLNEKLFF
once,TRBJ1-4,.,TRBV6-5,TGTGCCAGCAGTTACTCTCAGGGATCGAATGAAAAACTGTTTTTT,CASSYSQGSNEKLFF
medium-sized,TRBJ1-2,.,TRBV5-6,TGTGCCAGCAGCTTCAGGGCCGCTAGCGGGGGCTACACCTTC,CASSFRAASGGYTF